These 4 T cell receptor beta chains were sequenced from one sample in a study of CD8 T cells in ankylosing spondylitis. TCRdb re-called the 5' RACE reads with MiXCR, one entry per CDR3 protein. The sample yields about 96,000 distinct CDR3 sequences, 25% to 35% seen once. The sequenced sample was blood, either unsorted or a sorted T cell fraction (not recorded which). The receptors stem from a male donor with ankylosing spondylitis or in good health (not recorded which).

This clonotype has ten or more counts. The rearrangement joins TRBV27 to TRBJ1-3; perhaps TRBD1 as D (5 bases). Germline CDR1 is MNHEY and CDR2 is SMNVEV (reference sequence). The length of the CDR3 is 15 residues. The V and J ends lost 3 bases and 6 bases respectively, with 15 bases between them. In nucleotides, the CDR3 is TGTGCCAGCAGTTTCGACGGATCCGGGGCAAACACCATATATTTT. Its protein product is CASSFDGSGANTIYF.

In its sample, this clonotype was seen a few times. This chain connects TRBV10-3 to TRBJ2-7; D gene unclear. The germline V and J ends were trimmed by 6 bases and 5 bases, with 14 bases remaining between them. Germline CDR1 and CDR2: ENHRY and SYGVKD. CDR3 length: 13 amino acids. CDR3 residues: CAIRDMTRNEQYF. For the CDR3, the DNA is TGTGCCATCAGAGATATGACTCGTAACGAGCAGTACTTC.

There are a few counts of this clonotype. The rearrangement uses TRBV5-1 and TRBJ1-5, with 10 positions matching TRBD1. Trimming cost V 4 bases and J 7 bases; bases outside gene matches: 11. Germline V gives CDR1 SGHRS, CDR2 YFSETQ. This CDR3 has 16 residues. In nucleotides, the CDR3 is TGCGCCAGCAGCCCAGGAGCTGGGACAGGGGTACAGCCCCAGCATTTT. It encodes CASSPGAGTGVQPQHF.

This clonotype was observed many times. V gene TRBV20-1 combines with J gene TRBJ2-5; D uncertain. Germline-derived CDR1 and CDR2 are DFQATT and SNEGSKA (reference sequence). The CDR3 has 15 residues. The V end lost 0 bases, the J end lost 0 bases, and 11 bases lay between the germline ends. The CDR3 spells CSARDQYSYQETQYF. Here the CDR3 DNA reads TGCAGTGCTAGAGATCAGTACAGTTACCAAGAGACCCAGTACTTC.